Following are 22 T cell receptor beta chains from one sample sequenced in a study of blood T cell repertoires in COVID-19. Here immunoSEQ multiplex PCR was the method, and the copy in TCRdb shows in-frame clones only, minus some. The sample comprises 89,000 or so clones, roughly 90% of which are singletons, and around 2.9% rests with the top ten. The sequencing sample was made of peripheral blood. The receptors were sampled from a man between 50 and 59 years old with COVID-19, enrolled during active disease.

The chain joins TRBV7-8 to TRBJ2-1; 7 bases are a match to TRBD2. Per the germline V gene, CDR1 is SGHVS and CDR2 is FQNEAQ. This CDR3 has 17 residues. Trimming at V came to 4 bases and at J to 5 bases, leaving 14 bases not matched to a gene. The CDR3 sequence is CASSSPLADRRNNEQFF. In nucleotides, the CDR3 is TGTGCCAGCAGCTCCCCTCTAGCGGATAGGCGTAACAATGAGCAGTTCTTC.

This clone was counted a single time. The V gene is TRBV11-2, the J gene TRBJ2-3; D possibly corresponds to TRBD2 (6 bases). Germline V gene data show CDR1 as SGHAT and CDR2 as FQNNGV. The CDR3 runs to 15 residues. Between the trimmed V and J ends, which lost 3 bases and 4 bases, there was a span of 14 bases. Here the CDR3 DNA reads TGTGCCAGCAGCTTTGGGCGGGGTGGCGCAGATACGCAGTATTTT. Its protein is CASSFGRGGADTQYF.

The chain employs TRBV9 and TRBJ1-6; 8 bases fit TRBD1. Germline values: CDR1 SGDLS, CDR2 YYNGEE. V lost 0 bases to trimming and J lost 7 bases; unmatched junction nucleotides: 6. The CDR3 runs to 16 residues. The CDR3 here is CASSVDADRVNSPLHF. CDR3 sequence (DNA): TGTGCCAGCAGCGTAGATGCGGACAGGGTAAATTCACCCCTCCACTTT. Together with reference TRBV9 and TRBJ1-6, the CDR3 gives the full variable domain: DSGVTQTPKHLITATGQRVTLRCSPRSGDLSVYWYQQSLDQGLQFLIQYYNGEERAKGNILERFSAQQFPDLHSELNLSSLELGDSALYFCASSVDADRVNSPLHFGNGTRLTVT.

This clone was observed a few times. This chain uses TRBV23-1 with TRBJ1-2, with D unclear. TRBV23-1 is noted as an ORF with a role that remains uncertain. Trimming removed 5 bases from V and 7 bases from J, with 26 bases in between. The CDR3 sequence is 17 residues long. In DNA form, the CDR3 reads TGCGCCAGCAGTGCAAAGACTGATCGCTGGGAGTTCCGTGGCTACACCTTC. As protein: CASSAKTDRWEFRGYTF.

This clone was seen a single time. The DNA of the CDR3 is TGTGCCAGCAGTTTATTCGCGGGGAATGAGCAGTTCTTC. Amino acids: CASSLFAGNEQFF. V usage is TRBV27 and J usage is TRBJ2-1, with a possible D match to TRBD2 (6 bases). The germline V gene has CDR1 MNHEY and CDR2 SMNVEV (reference sequence). This CDR3 region has 13 residues. Trimming removed 1 base from V and 7 bases from J, with 8 bases in between.

The V call is TRBV6-5, the J call TRBJ1-6; TRBD1 matches 7 bases. The V gene end was trimmed by 2 bases and the J gene end by 7 bases; junction bases not matched to a gene: 8. CDR3 size: 16 residues. CDR1 MNHEY and CDR2 SVGAGI come from the germline V gene. CDR3 protein: CASSYATGTRNSPLHF. The CDR3 DNA reads as TGTGCCAGCAGTTACGCGACAGGGACTCGGAATTCACCCCTCCACTTT.

This CDR3 reads CASSRGTGLTYEQYF. DNA for the CDR3: TGTGCCAGCTCTCGAGGCACAGGGCTGACCTACGAGCAGTACTTC. This sequence joins TRBV2 and TRBJ2-7; weak D call: TRBD1 (6 bases). Germline lookup yields CDR1 SNHLY and CDR2 FYNNEI. V lost 8 bases to trimming and J lost 2 bases, with 19 bases between them. The length of the CDR3 is 15 residues.

The gene calls are TRBV29-1 and TRBJ2-3, with 7 positions matching TRBD2. The ends lost 7 bases at V and 0 bases at J; junction bases unmatched: 10. The germline V gene encodes CDR1 SQVTM and CDR2 ANQGSEA. CDR3 length: 15 residues. The CDR3 DNA follows: TGCAGCGGACGCGGGGGTCCAACTAGCACAGATACGCAGTATTTT. Amino acids: CSGRGGPTSTDTQYF.

The CDR3 reads CASSQGRGYGYTF. The CDR3 DNA reads TGTGCCAGCAGCCAGGGAAGGGGCTATGGCTACACCTTC. This chain uses TRBV3-1 (or the pseudogene TRBV3-2) with TRBJ1-2; possibly TRBD1 for D (5 bases). Germline assignment: CDR1 LGHDT and CDR2 YNNKEL (reference sequence). Trimming left V 3 bases short and J 4 bases short, with 9 bases between. CDR3 length: 13 amino acids.

This rearrangement joins TRBV4-2 to TRBJ2-3, with 10 nucleotides matching TRBD2. The CDR3 totals 15 residues. Germline assignment: CDR1 LGHNA and CDR2 YNFKEQ. V was pared by 4 bases and J by 3 bases, with 4 bases of the junction left unmatched. CDR3 residues: CASSPSGGRTDTQYF. The CDR3 DNA reads as TGTGCCAGCAGCCCTAGCGGGGGTAGGACAGATACGCAGTATTTT.

The J gene is TRBJ2-2, the V gene TRBV5-1, with D unclear. The ends were cut back, 0 bases at V and 7 bases at J, with 7 bases in the middle. Germline CDR1 is SGHRS and CDR2 is YFSETQ. The CDR3 is 13 amino acids. DNA for the CDR3: TGCGCCAGCAGCTTGGGCCGGGTCGGGGAGCTGTTTTTT. It is translated as CASSLGRVGELFF. The variable domain in full, completed from reference TRBV5-1 and TRBJ2-2, reads KAGVTQTPRYLIKTRGQQVTLSCSPISGHRSVSWYQQTPGQGLQFLFEYFSETQRNKGNFPGRFSGRQFSNSRSEMNVSTLELGDSALYLCASSLGRVGELFFGEGSRLTVL.

The gene calls are TRBV3-1 (or the pseudogene TRBV3-2) and TRBJ1-2; D is perhaps TRBD1 (6 bases). The V end was cut by 5 bases, the J end by 13 bases, with 14 bases between. Germline V lookup: CDR1 LGHDT, CDR2 YNNKEL (reference sequence). CDR3 length equals 11 residues. The CDR3, as DNA: TGTGCCAGCAGCGAGGGGGGGTCCTGCACCTTC. Its translation is CASSEGGSCTF.

The rearrangement joins TRBV15 to TRBJ2-5; TRBD2 matches 8 bases. The CDR3 covers 15 residues. The germline gives CDR1 LNHNV, CDR2 YYDKDF (reference sequence). V lost 5 bases to trimming and J lost 4 bases; unmatched junction nucleotides: 9. The CDR3 is CATSEPGGGLETQYF. The CDR3 coding sequence is TGTGCCACCAGCGAACCTGGCGGGGGGTTAGAGACCCAGTACTTC.

The genes are TRBV11-1 and TRBJ2-7; 8 nucleotides agree with TRBD1. Germline CDR1 SGHAT, CDR2 FQDESV (reference sequence). J gave up 10 bases and V 5 bases, and 7 bases lay outside the gene matches. This CDR3 contains 12 residues. CDR3 bases: TGTGCCAGCAGCCCCATCAGGGGGCACCAGTACTTC. This translates into CASSPIRGHQYF. Full variable domain (missing parts from reference TRBV11-1 and TRBJ2-7): EAEVAQSPRYKITEKSQAVAFWCDPISGHATLYWYRQILGQGPELLVQFQDESVVDDSQLPKDRFSAERLKGVDSTLKIQPAELGDSAMYLCASSPIRGHQYFGPGTRLTVT.

The chain couples TRBV12-3 or TRBV12-4 to TRBJ1-2, with D unclear. The CDR3 runs 13 residues. V was cut by 5 bases and J by 7 bases, with 14 bases left in between. The CDR3 loop is CASSQTTKGGYTF. CDR3 nucleotides: TGTGCCAGCAGTCAGACTACTAAGGGTGGCTACACCTTC.

The chain is built from TRBV7-9 and TRBJ1-3; 10 bases are a match to TRBD1. V lost 2 bases to trimming and J lost 4 bases; unmatched junction nucleotides: 11. Germline assignment: CDR1 SEHNR and CDR2 FQNEAQ (reference sequence). This CDR3 is built from 18 residues. This CDR3 is CASSLRTGGKGTGNTIYF. The CDR3 DNA reads TGTGCCAGCAGCTTAAGGACAGGGGGGAAAGGTACGGGAAACACCATATATTTT.

The V call is TRBV10-2, the J call TRBJ2-1, with D possibly matching TRBD2 (7 bases). Germline-derived CDR1 and CDR2 are WSHSY and SAAADI. The length of the CDR3 is 15 residues. V was clipped by 5 bases and J by 0 bases, with 11 bases between them. The CDR3 spells CASSWGGGSYNEQFF. In DNA form, the CDR3 reads TGCGCCAGCAGTTGGGGAGGGGGCTCCTACAATGAGCAGTTCTTC.

This chain joins TRBV28 and TRBJ1-6; 8 nucleotides agree with TRBD1. V shed 3 bases, J shed 10 bases, and the junction held 5 bases outside the gene matches. The length of the CDR3 is 14 residues. Germline loops: CDR1 MDHEN, CDR2 SYDVKM. The CDR3 DNA is TGTGCCAGCAGTTTTGGACAGGGTATGTCACCCCTCCACTTT. Its translation: CASSFGQGMSPLHF.

The chain links TRBV6-1 to TRBJ2-7; tentative D call: TRBD2 (5 bases). The V and J ends lost 2 bases and 6 bases respectively, with 14 bases between them. The CDR3 is 14 residues long. The germline V gene encodes CDR1 MNHNS and CDR2 SASEGT. CDR3 nucleotide sequence: TGTGCCAGCAGTGAATATCGGACTCCAATCGAGCAGTACTTC. It encodes CASSEYRTPIEQYF.

The J gene is TRBJ1-1, the V gene TRBV7-9; the D gene is possibly TRBD1 (6 bases). Germline-derived CDR1 and CDR2 are SEHNR and FQNEAQ (reference sequence). Trimming pared 5 bases from V and 1 base from J, leaving 11 bases between. There are 14 residues in the CDR3. The CDR3 loop reads CASSPIQGNTEAFF. Written as DNA, the CDR3 is TGTGCCAGCAGCCCCATACAGGGGAACACTGAAGCTTTCTTT.

The rearrangement uses TRBV9 and TRBJ2-1, with D maybe TRBD2 (6 bases). Germline-derived CDR1 and CDR2 are SGDLS and YYNGEE. The CDR3 is 16 amino acids. Trimming took 1 base from V and 6 from J, leaving 17 bases between them. This CDR3 is CASSVSGSPPSNEQFF. The CDR3 coding sequence is TGTGCCAGCAGCGTAAGCGGGTCCCCACCTTCCAATGAGCAGTTCTTC.

CDR3 loop: CASSDVREGYGYTF. The CDR3 DNA reads as TGTGCCAGCAGTGATGTCAGGGAAGGGTATGGCTACACCTTC. The gene calls are TRBV6-1 and TRBJ1-2, with D possibly matching TRBD1 (5 bases). In germline, CDR1 is MNHNS, CDR2 SASEGT. This CDR3 has 14 residues. V was pared by 3 bases and J by 5 bases, with 13 bases between.